The clone carrying this T cell receptor (beta chain) was detected only a few times. What it binds is not known. V was clipped by 2 bases and J by 6 bases, with 7 bases between them. CDR3 size: 12 residues. CDR1 and CDR2 from the germline V gene are WNHNN and SYGVQD (reference sequence). The authors ran the immunoSEQ assay, v3.0, at survey level. Repertoires were generated with immunoSEQ multiplex PCR, while TCRdb's copy carries only in-frame clones and drops some. This sample carries 25,000 to 30,000 clones, under 85% of them seen once, and the ten largest clones take 8% to 9%. The source of the sample is a study of long-term antiretroviral therapy in people with HIV. Findings of the study overall: Investigators report no available data on ART adherence, viral resistance or therapy changes. All time points showed a repertoire dominated by clones expanded before ART.

Specimen: unsorted PBMCs, collected 3 years after starting antiretroviral therapy. The sequence came from a man in his forties with HIV. The chain joins TRBV10-1 to TRBJ1-2; D might be TRBD1 (6 bases). CDR3 amino acids: CASSEPGDGYTF. The DNA for the CDR3 is TGCGCCAGCAGTGAGCCAGGGGATGGCTACACCTTC.